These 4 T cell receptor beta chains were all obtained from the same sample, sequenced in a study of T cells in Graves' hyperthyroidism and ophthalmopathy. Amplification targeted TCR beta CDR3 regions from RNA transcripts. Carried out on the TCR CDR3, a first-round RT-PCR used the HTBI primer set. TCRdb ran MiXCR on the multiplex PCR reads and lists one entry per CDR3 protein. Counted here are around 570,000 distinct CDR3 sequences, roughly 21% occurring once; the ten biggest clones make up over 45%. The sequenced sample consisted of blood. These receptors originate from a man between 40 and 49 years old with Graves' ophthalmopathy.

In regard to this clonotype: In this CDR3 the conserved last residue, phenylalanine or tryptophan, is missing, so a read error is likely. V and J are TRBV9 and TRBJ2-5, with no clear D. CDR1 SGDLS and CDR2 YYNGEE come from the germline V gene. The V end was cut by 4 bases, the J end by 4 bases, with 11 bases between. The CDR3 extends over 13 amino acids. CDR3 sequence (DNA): TGTGCCAGCAGCCCGGTCTTTGGAGAGACCCAGTACCTC. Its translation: CASSPVFGETQYL.

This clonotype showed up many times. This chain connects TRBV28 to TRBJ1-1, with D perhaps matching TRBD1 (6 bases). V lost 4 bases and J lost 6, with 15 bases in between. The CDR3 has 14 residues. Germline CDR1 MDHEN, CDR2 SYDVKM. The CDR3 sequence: CASSSLTDSPEAFF. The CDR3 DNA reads TGTGCCAGCAGTTCCCTCACGGACAGCCCTGAAGCTTTCTTT.

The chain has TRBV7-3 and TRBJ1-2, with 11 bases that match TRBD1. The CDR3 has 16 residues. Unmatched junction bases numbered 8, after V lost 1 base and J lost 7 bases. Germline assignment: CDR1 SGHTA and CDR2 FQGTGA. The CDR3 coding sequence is TGTGCCAGCAGCTTAAGCCTGGGACAGGGGGTACGTGGCTACACCTTC. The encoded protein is CASSLSLGQGVRGYTF.

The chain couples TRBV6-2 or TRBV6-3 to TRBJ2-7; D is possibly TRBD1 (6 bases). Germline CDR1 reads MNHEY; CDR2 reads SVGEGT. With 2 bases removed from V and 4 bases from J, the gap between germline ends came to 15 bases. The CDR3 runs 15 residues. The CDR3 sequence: CASSYHRDIQYEQYF. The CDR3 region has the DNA TGTGCCAGCAGTTACCACAGGGACATCCAGTACGAGCAGTACTTC.